This section outlines one T cell receptor (beta chain) sequence together with its context. The antigen is undetermined. The CDR3 length is 15 residues. V was clipped by 3 bases and J by 4 bases; unmatched bases: 4. From germline, CDR1 is SGHTA and CDR2 FQGTGA. The record originates from a study of beta chain features in type 1 diabetes. The wider study: The samples had 100 million to 140 million sorted cells examined in all.

Study-level findings and limits: Moderately but significantly shorter TCRB CDR3s were found in Type 1 diabetes patients in all four CD4+ subsets. Cells carrying high TCR expression could end up over-represented when cDNA is sequenced.

The authors sorted CD4+ naive, central memory, regulatory and stem cell-like memory cells via CD45RO/CCR7/CD25/CD127/CD95/CD27. Expressed TCRB transcripts were sequenced after all isolated RNA was converted to cDNA. Profiling relied on immunoSEQ multiplex PCR, and the TCRdb table lists in-frame clones only, not all of them. The sample consists of some 44,000 clones, around 70% of them appearing once. This TCR was sampled from a woman aged 18-29 years with type 1 diabetes. The chain recombines TRBV7-3 with TRBJ2-5; 11 positions agree with TRBD2. Source material: Tregs from blood. CDR3 protein: CASSLTSGIGETQYF. CDR3 coding DNA: TGTGCCAGCAGCTTGACTAGCGGGATTGGAGAGACCCAGTACTTC.